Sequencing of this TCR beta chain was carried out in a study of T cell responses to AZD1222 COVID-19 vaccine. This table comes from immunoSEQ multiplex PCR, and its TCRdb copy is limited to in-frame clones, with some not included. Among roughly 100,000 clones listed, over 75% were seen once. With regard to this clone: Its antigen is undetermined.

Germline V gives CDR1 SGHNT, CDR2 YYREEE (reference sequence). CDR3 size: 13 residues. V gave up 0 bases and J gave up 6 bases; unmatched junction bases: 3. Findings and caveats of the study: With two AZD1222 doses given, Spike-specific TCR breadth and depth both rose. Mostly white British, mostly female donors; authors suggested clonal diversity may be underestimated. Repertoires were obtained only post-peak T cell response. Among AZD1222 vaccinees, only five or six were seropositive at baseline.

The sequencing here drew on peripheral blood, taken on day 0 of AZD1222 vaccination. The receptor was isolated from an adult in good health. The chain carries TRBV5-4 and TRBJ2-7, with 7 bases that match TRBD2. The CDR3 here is CASSLELASEQYF. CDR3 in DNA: TGTGCCAGCAGCTTGGAACTAGCGAGCGAGCAGTACTTC.